This T cell receptor (beta chain) comes out of a study of early T cells in non-severe SARS-CoV-2 infection. Study observations and caveats: VDJdb matches were skewed toward anti-spike CD8 T cell responses.

This clonotype was observed a few times. No antigen is known for it. TCRdb re-analysed the 5' RACE reads in MiXCR, keeping a single row per CDR3 protein. The sample lists 100,000 or so distinct CDR3 sequences, 10% to 15% seen once, with about 5.7% in the top ten. CDR1 is SGDLS and CDR2 is YYNGEE in the germline V gene. The V gene lost 0 bases and the J gene lost 3 bases, with 9 bases spanning the gap. The CDR3 length is 14 residues. Sequencing was done on a sample of whole blood. The receptor comes from an adult who was a healthcare worker with PCR-confirmed SARS-CoV-2 infection or an uninfected control (not recorded which). The chain has TRBV9 and TRBJ1-1; no clear D gene. The CDR3 region has the DNA TGTGCCAGCAGCGTAGCAGGTCGGGACACTGAAGCTTTCTTT. It encodes CASSVAGRDTEAFF.